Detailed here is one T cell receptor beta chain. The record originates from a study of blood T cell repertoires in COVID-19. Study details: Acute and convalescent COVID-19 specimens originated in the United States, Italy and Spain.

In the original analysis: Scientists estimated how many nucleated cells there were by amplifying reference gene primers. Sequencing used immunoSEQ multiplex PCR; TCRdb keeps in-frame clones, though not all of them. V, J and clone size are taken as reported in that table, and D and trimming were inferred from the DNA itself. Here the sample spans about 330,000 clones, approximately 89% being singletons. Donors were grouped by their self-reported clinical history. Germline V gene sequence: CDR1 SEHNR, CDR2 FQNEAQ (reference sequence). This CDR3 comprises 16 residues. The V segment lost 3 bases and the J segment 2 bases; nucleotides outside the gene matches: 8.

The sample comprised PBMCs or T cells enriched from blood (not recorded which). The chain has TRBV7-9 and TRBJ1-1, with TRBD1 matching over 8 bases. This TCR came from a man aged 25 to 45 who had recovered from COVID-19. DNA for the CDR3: TGTGCCAGCAGCTTCGGACAGGGAGAAATTAACACTGAAGCTTTCTTT. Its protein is CASSFGQGEINTEAFF. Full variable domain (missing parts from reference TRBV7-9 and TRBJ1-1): DTGVSQNPRHKITKRGQNVTFRCDPISEHNRLYWYRQTLGQGPEFLTYFQNEAQLEKSRLLSDRFSAERPKGSFSTLEIQRTEQGDSAMYLCASSFGQGEINTEAFFGQGTRLTVV.